Listed below are T cell receptor beta chains from one sample, sequenced in a study of T cells in Graves' hyperthyroidism and ophthalmopathy. TCRdb itself ran the multiplex PCR reads through MiXCR, one entry per CDR3 protein. Of 450,000 to 700,000 distinct CDR3 sequences in the sample, approximately 44% were seen once. The sequenced material came from peripheral blood or thyroid tissue (not recorded which). The receptors were gathered from an adult woman with Graves' disease, either hyperthyroidism or ophthalmopathy (not recorded which). Each CDR3 is given with its conserved first and last residue.

V: TRBV3-1
J: TRBJ2-2
CDR3: CASSHPTGGLVTGELFF

V: TRBV5-1
J: TRBJ2-2
CDR3: CASSFRDLGDTGELFF

V: TRBV7-3
J: TRBJ1-2
CDR3: CASSLVPNTF

V: TRBV28
J: TRBJ2-7
CDR3: CASSLIGTSGTYEQYF

V: TRBV19
J: TRBJ1-1
CDR3: CASSLRLVTEAFF

V: TRBV24-1
J: TRBJ1-3
CDR3: CATSDDGNTIYF

V: TRBV5-1
J: TRBJ2-2
CDR3: CASRRTGELFF

V: TRBV30
J: TRBJ1-1
CDR3: CAWGLGAEAYF

V: TRBV20-1
J: TRBJ2-7
CDR3: CSARDLDSVFYEQYF

V: TRBV28
J: TRBJ1-3
CDR3: CASSQGWSGNTIYF

V: TRBV7-4
J: TRBJ1-2
CDR3: CASSRSGTGTYGYTF

V: TRBV29-1
J: TRBJ2-5
CDR3: CSVLRGGETQYF